The TCR beta chain under discussion was sequenced for a study of Graves' ophthalmopathy and Graves' hyperthyroidism. Germline V gives CDR1 SNHLY, CDR2 FYNNEI. This CDR3 spans 13 amino acids. Trimming pared 6 bases from V and 2 bases from J, leaving 11 bases between. Amplified material comprised TCR beta CDR3 regions derived from RNA transcripts. An opening RT-PCR round employed HTBI primers and preceded a second-round multiplex PCR. One entry per CDR3 protein, called by TCRdb with MiXCR from the multiplex PCR reads. The repertoire holds around 1.1 million distinct CDR3 sequences, less than 45% seen once, with 11% in the top ten.

The chain joins TRBV2 to TRBJ2-7; D perhaps matches TRBD1 (6 bases). Sequencing used peripheral blood or thyroid tissue (not recorded which). This receptor was taken from an adult man with Graves' hyperthyroidism. The CDR3 bases are TGTGCCAGCAGAGCTACAGGGACCTACGAGCAGTACTTC. Translated, it gives CASRATGTYEQYF.